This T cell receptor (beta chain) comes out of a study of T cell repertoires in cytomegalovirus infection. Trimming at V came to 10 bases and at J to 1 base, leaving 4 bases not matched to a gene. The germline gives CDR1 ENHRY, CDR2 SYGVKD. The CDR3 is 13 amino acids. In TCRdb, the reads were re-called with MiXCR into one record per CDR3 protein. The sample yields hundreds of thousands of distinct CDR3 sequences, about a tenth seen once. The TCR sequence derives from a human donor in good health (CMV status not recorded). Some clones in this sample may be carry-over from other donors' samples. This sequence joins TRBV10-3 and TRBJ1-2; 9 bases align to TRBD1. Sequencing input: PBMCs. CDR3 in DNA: TGTGCCACTACAGGGGGCAGTAACTATGGCTACACCTTC. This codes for CATTGGSNYGYTF.